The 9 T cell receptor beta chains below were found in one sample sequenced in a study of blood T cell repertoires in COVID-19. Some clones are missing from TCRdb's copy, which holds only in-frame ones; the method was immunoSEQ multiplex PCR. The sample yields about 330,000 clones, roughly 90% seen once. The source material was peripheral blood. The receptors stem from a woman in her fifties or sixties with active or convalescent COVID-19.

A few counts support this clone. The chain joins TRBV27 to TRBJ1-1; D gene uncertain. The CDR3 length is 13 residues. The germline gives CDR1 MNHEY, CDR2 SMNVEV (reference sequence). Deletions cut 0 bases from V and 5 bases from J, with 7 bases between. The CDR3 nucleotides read TGTGCCAGCAGTTTATCAGGGAGGACTGAAGCTTTCTTT. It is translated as CASSLSGRTEAFF.

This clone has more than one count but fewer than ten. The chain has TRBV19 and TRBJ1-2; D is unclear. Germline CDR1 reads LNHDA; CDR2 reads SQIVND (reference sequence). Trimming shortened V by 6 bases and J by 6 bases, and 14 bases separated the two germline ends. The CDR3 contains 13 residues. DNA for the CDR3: TGTGCCAGTAGCGCGAGGGATTTCCATGGCTACACCTTC. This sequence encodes CASSARDFHGYTF.

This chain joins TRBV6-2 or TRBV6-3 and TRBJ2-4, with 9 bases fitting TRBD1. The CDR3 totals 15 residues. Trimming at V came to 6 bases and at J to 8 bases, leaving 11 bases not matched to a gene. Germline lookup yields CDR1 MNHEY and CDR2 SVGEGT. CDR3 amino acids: CASSPDRGGLDIQYF. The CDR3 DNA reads TGTGCCAGCAGCCCGGACAGGGGCGGGTTAGACATTCAGTACTTC.

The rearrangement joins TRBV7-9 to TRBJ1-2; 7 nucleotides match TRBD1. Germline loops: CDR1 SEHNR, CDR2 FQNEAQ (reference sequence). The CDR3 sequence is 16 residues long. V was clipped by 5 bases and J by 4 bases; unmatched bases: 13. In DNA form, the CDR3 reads TGTGCCAGCAGCCCGAAAACAACAGGGGTCCTCTATGGCTACACCTTC. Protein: CASSPKTTGVLYGYTF. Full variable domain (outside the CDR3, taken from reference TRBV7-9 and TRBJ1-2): DTGVSQNPRHKITKRGQNVTFRCDPISEHNRLYWYRQTLGQGPEFLTYFQNEAQLEKSRLLSDRFSAERPKGSFSTLEIQRTEQGDSAMYLCASSPKTTGVLYGYTFGSGTRLTVV.

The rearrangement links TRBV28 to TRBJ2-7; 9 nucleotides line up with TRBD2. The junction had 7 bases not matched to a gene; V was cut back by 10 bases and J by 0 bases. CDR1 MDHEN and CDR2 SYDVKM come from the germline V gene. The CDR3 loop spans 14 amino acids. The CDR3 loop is CATLTSGLSYEQYF. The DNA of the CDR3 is TGTGCCACCCTGACTAGCGGTCTCTCCTACGAGCAGTACTTC.

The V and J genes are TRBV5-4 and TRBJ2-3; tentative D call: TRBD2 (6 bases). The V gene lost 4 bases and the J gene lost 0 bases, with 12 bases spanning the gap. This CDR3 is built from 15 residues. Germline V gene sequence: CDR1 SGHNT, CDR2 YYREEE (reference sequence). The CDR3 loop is CASSQGGTSTDTQYF. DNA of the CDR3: TGTGCCAGCAGCCAAGGAGGGACTAGCACAGATACGCAGTATTTT.

The CDR3 DNA reads as TGTGCCAGCGGAGTAGCGGGGAACACCGGGGAGCTGTTTTTT. Protein sequence: CASGVAGNTGELFF. This chain connects TRBV25-1 to TRBJ2-2, with 7 bases that match TRBD2. The CDR3 length is 14 residues. After removal of 8 bases from V and 1 base from J, the junction contained 4 bases not matched to a gene. The germline V gene has CDR1 MGHDK and CDR2 SYGVNS.

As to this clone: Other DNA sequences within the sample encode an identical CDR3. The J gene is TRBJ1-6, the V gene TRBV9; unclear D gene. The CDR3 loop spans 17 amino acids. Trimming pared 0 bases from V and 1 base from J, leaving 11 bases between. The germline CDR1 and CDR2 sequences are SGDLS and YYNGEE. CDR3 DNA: TGTGCCAGCAGCGTAGAGGAGGGAGGGTCCTATAATTCACCCCTCCACTTT. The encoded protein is CASSVEEGGSYNSPLHF.

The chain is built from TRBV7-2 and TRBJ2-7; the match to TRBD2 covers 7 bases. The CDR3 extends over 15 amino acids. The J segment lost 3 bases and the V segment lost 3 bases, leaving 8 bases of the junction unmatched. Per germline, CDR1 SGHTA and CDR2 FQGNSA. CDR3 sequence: CASSFFDASGYEQYF. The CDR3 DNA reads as TGTGCCAGCAGCTTCTTTGATGCTAGCGGCTACGAGCAGTACTTC.